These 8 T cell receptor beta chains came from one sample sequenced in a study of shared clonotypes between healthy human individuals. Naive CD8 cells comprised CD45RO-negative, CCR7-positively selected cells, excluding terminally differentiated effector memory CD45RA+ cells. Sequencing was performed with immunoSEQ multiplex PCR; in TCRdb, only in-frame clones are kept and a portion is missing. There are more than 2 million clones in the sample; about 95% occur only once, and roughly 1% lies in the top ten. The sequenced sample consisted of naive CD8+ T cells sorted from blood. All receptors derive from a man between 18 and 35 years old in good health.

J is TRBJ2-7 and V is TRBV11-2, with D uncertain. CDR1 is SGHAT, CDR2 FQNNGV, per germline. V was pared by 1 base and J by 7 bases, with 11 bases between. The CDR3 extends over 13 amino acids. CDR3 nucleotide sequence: TGTGCCAGCAGCTTAGGTACAGCGTGGGAGCAGTACTTC. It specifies CASSLGTAWEQYF. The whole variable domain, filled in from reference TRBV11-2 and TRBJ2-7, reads EAGVAQSPRYKIIEKRQSVAFWCNPISGHATLYWYQQILGQGPKLLIQFQNNGVVDDSQLPKDRFSAERLKGVDSTLKIQPAKLEDSAVYLCASSLGTAWEQYFGPGTRLTVT.

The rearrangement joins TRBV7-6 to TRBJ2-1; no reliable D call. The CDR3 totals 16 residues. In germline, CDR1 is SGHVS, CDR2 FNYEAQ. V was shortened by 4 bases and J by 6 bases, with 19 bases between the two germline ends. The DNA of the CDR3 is TGTGCCAGCAGCTGGGGTCCAGGCCACCGGGCCAATGAGCAGTTCTTC. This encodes CASSWGPGHRANEQFF.

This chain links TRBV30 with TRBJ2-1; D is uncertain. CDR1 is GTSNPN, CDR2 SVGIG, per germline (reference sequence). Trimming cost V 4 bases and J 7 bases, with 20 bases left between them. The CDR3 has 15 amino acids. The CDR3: CAWNAGPTGLNEQFF. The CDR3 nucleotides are TGTGCCTGGAACGCAGGACCCACCGGATTGAATGAGCAGTTCTTC.

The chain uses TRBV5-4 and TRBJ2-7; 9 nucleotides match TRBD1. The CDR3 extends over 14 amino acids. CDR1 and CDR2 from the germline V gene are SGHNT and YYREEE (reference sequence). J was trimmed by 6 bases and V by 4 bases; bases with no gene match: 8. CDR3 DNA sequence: TGTGCCAGCAGCCCCGGGACAGGGCAGCGCGAGCAGTACTTC. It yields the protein CASSPGTGQREQYF.

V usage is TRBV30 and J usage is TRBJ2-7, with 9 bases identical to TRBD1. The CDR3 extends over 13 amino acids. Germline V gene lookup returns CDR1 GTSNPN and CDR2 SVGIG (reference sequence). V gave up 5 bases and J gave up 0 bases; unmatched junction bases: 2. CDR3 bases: TGTGCCTGGGAGGGACAGGGCTCCTACGAGCAGTACTTC. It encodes CAWEGQGSYEQYF.

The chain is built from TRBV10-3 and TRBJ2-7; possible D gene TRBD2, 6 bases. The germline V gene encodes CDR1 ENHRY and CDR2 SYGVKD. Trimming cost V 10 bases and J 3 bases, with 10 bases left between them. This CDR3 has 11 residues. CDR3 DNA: TGTGCCACCTCCGGGGGCTACGAGCAGTACTTC. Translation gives CATSGGYEQYF.

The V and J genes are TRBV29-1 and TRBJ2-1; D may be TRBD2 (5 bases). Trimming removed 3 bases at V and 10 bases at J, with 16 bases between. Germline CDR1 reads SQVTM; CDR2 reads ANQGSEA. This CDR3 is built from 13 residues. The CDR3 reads CSVDPAGAPEQFF. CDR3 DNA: TGCAGCGTTGATCCCGCGGGTGCCCCCGAGCAGTTCTTC.

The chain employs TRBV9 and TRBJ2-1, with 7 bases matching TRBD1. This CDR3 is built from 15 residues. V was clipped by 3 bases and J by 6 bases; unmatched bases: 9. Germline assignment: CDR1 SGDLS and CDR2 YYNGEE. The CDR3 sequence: CASSERQGSGNEQFF. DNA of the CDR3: TGTGCCAGCAGCGAGCGACAGGGATCCGGCAATGAGCAGTTCTTC.